This T cell receptor (beta chain) was identified during a study of T-cell memory formation after mild COVID-19. The wider study: The study found TCR clusters largely donor specific.

This clonotype has more than one count but fewer than ten. Its antigen is not identified. V dropped 5 bases and J dropped 9; count of bases not matched to a gene: 16. The CDR3 loop spans 17 amino acids. General study findings and limits: Within pre-infection memory, some responding clones were found, suggesting cross-reactive memory joined. Largely, contracting CD4+ clones fell within CM and EM, and contracting CD8+ clones within EMRA. Later expanders leaned CD4+, whereas clones that contracted between day 15 and 85 were balanced CD4/CD8.

TCRdb fed the 5' RACE reads into MiXCR, producing one record per CDR3 protein. Of over 350,000 distinct CDR3 sequences listed, less than 25% are singletons. This chain uses TRBV12-3 or TRBV12-4 with TRBJ1-6; 7 bases line up with TRBD1. Sequences were obtained from PBMCs or a T cell subset sorted from them (not recorded which). The receptor comes from an adult woman who had mild COVID-19 (a few samples of this study predate the infection). Cell type and time point are not known. CDR3 DNA: TGTGCCAGCAGTCCTGAGACAGGGAGTGGATTAGGTTCACCCCTCCACTTT. Translated: CASSPETGSGLGSPLHF.